The 10 T cell receptor beta chains in this list originate from one sample, sequenced in a study of T cell changes during pregnancy in multiple sclerosis. Sequencing was performed with immunoSEQ multiplex PCR; in TCRdb, only in-frame clones are kept and a portion is missing. Of 88,000 or so clones detected, about 91% appear once; the ten largest clones hold about 3%. The specimen comprised peripheral blood, sampled before pregnancy. Receptor source: a female donor with multiple sclerosis, enrolled in a pregnancy study.

The chain combines TRBV4-1 with TRBJ2-5, with a weak D call TRBD2 (6 bases). The V gene's germline CDR1 is MGHRA and CDR2 YSYEKL. Trimming stripped 1 base from V and 6 bases from J, with 15 bases between. The CDR3 length is 15 residues. The CDR3 DNA reads TGCGCCAGCAGCCAAGCTTCGCGACTAGAGCAGACCCAGTACTTC. Protein sequence: CASSQASRLEQTQYF.

The chain joins TRBV10-3 to TRBJ2-2, with D possibly TRBD1 on 5 matching bases. The CDR3 loop spans 15 amino acids. The V gene lost 2 bases and the J gene lost 1 base, with 8 bases spanning the gap. Germline V lookup: CDR1 ENHRY, CDR2 SYGVKD. CDR3 loop: CAISENRLNTGELFF. The DNA of the CDR3 is TGTGCCATCAGTGAGAACAGGCTGAACACCGGGGAGCTGTTTTTT.

The chain is built from TRBV7-3 and TRBJ2-1; 12 bases agree with TRBD2. In germline, CDR1 is SGHTA, CDR2 FQGTGA. The V gene end was trimmed by 4 bases and the J gene end by 0 bases; junction bases not matched to a gene: 10. CDR3 size: 19 residues. CDR3 region: CASSSKLAGGPLSYNEQFF. DNA of the CDR3: TGTGCCAGCAGCTCCAAACTAGCGGGAGGACCCCTCTCCTACAATGAGCAGTTCTTC.

This clone was seen a single time. CDR3 in DNA: TGTGCCAGCAGTGAGGGACTAGCGGCCGAGAACACCGGGGAGCTGTTTTTT. Protein product: CASSEGLAAENTGELFF. The chain is built from TRBV2 and TRBJ2-2, with 11 bases lining up with TRBD2. The V and J ends lost 3 bases and 1 base, in that order; junction bases with no gene match: 4. CDR3 length: 17 amino acids. In germline, CDR1 is SNHLY, CDR2 FYNNEI.

This clone has just a few counts. V is TRBV4-2 and J is TRBJ2-7; 9 bases map to TRBD2. The CDR3 contains 15 residues. V shed 4 bases, J shed 0 bases, and the junction held 4 bases outside the gene matches. Germline V gives CDR1 LGHNA, CDR2 YNFKEQ. CDR3 sequence reads: CASSPSGTISYEQYF. The CDR3 bases are TGTGCCAGCAGCCCTAGCGGGACGATCTCCTACGAGCAGTACTTC.

The rearrangement uses TRBV18 and TRBJ2-1, with a weak D call TRBD2 (6 bases). The CDR3 loop spans 15 amino acids. With 2 bases removed from V and 7 bases from J, the gap between germline ends came to 15 bases. Germline loops: CDR1 KGHSH, CDR2 LQKENI. The CDR3 nucleotides read TGTGCCAGCTCACCATCGTCCGGCGGGGTAAATGAGCAGTTCTTC. It encodes CASSPSSGGVNEQFF. The full variable domain, its missing parts supplied by reference TRBV18 and TRBJ2-1, is NAGVMQNPRHLVRRRGQEARLRCSPMKGHSHVYWYRQLPEEGLKFMVYLQKENIIDESGMPKERFSAEFPKEGPSILRIQQVVRGDSAAYFCASSPSSGGVNEQFFGPGTRLTVL.

The CDR3 reads CASRGLGSNEKLFF. The CDR3 DNA sequence: TGCGCCAGCAGGGGACTTGGGAGTAATGAAAAACTGTTTTTT. The V and J genes are TRBV4-1 and TRBJ1-4; D might be TRBD1 (5 bases). Trimming left V 6 bases short and J 4 bases short, with 12 bases between. Per germline, CDR1 MGHRA and CDR2 YSYEKL. The CDR3 extends over 14 amino acids.

This chain uses TRBV27 with TRBJ2-7; no clear D gene. V gave up 5 bases and J gave up 1 base, with 9 bases separating them. The CDR3 spans 13 residues. In germline, CDR1 is MNHEY, CDR2 SMNVEV (reference sequence). Written as DNA, the CDR3 is TGTGCCAGCAGTACACAGCCTTCCTACGAGCAGTACTTC. Its protein is CASSTQPSYEQYF.

The chain combines TRBV29-1 with TRBJ1-1; D gene ambiguous. Between the trimmed V and J ends, which lost 4 bases and 0 bases, there was a span of 6 bases. Germline values: CDR1 SQVTM, CDR2 ANQGSEA. This CDR3 has 12 residues. The CDR3 bases are TGCAGCGTTGCAGTCATGAACACTGAAGCTTTCTTT. Encoded protein: CSVAVMNTEAFF. Full variable domain (rest looked up from reference TRBV29-1 and TRBJ1-1): SAVISQKPSRDICQRGTSLTIQCQVDSQVTMMFWYRQQPGQSLTLIATANQGSEATYESGFVIDKFPISRPNLTFSTLTVSNMSPEDSSIYLCSVAVMNTEAFFGQGTRLTVV.

This clone was seen once. The DNA for the CDR3 is TGTGCCAGCAGCCCCCCTCCTAGCGGTAAAGAGACCCAGTACTTC. This gives the protein CASSPPPSGKETQYF. This chain uses TRBV2 with TRBJ2-5; 7 bases are shared with TRBD2. The CDR3 is made up of 15 amino acids. Germline assignment: CDR1 SNHLY and CDR2 FYNNEI. V trimming: 6 bases; J trimming: 3 bases; junction bases outside the gene matches: 10.